Shown below are 23 T cell receptor beta chains from a single sample sequenced in a study of identical twins. MiXCR, run by TCRdb on the 5' RACE reads, gives a single entry per CDR3 protein. The sample has a few hundred thousand distinct CDR3 sequences, about 9% seen once. These records were also assigned to another study, of yellow fever vaccine responses in identical twins.

The sequenced sample consisted of CD8+ T cells sorted from blood. All receptors come from a woman under 30 in good health.

The chain carries TRBV6-1 and TRBJ2-1; 7 bases are shared with TRBD2. Germline V gene lookup returns CDR1 MNHNS and CDR2 SASEGT. The V segment lost 5 bases and the J segment 2 bases; nucleotides outside the gene matches: 15. This CDR3 is 18 amino acids long. CDR3 bases: TGTGCCAGCAGTCTAAGGCCCTACGGCGGGGGAACCTACAATGAGCAGTTCTTC. It codes for CASSLRPYGGGTYNEQFF.

The table lists this clonotype with a few counts. V gene TRBV20-1 combines with J gene TRBJ2-7; either TRBD1 or TRBD2 may fit D (5 bases each). V was shortened by 6 bases and J by 5 bases, with 20 bases between the two germline ends. The CDR3 has 14 amino acids. Germline-derived CDR1 and CDR2 are DFQATT and SNEGSKA (reference sequence). This CDR3 is CSAQGDLPRNEQYF. Here the CDR3 DNA reads TGCAGTGCCCAGGGAGACCTACCGAGGAACGAGCAGTACTTC.

This clonotype was observed at least ten times. The chain employs TRBV12-3 or TRBV12-4 and TRBJ2-7; D not certain. This CDR3 has 13 amino acids. Trimming stripped 7 bases from V and 2 bases from J, with 12 bases between. CDR3 DNA: TGTGCCAGCACCGACCCTAACACCTACGAGCAGTACTTC. Translation: CASTDPNTYEQYF.

This clonotype occurred a few times. The chain employs TRBV6-5 and TRBJ2-7, with D unresolved. The CDR3 is made up of 14 amino acids. V lost 4 bases and J lost 0, with 10 bases in between. Per germline, CDR1 MNHEY and CDR2 SVGAGI. This CDR3 is CASSFQASSYEQYF. The CDR3, as DNA: TGTGCCAGCAGTTTCCAGGCTAGCTCCTACGAGCAGTACTTC.

V is TRBV27 and J is TRBJ2-6, with 9 nucleotides matching TRBD1. The ends lost 8 bases at V and 0 bases at J; junction bases unmatched: 14. Germline lookup yields CDR1 MNHEY and CDR2 SMNVEV (reference sequence). The CDR3 is 19 amino acids. CDR3 amino acids: CASGPSGTGTDSGANVLTF. The CDR3 nucleotides read TGTGCCAGCGGGCCTTCGGGGACAGGGACCGACTCTGGGGCCAACGTCCTGACTTTC.

V is TRBV15 and J is TRBJ2-1; no clear D gene. Trimming cost V 2 bases and J 2 bases, with 1 base left between them. The V gene's germline CDR1 is LNHNV and CDR2 YYDKDF (reference sequence). The CDR3 length is 12 residues. DNA of the CDR3: TGTGCCACCAGCAGACCCTACAATGAGCAGTTCTTC. Translation gives CATSRPYNEQFF.

This clonotype was observed a few times. The chain uses TRBV4-3 and TRBJ2-7; the match to TRBD1 covers 8 bases. The trim removed 4 bases at V and 0 bases at J, leaving 8 bases unmatched. Germline-derived CDR1 and CDR2 are LGHNA and YSLEER. The CDR3 length is 16 residues. The CDR3: CASSPGTGESSYEQYF. The CDR3, as DNA: TGCGCCAGCAGCCCGGGGACAGGCGAAAGCTCCTACGAGCAGTACTTC.

V usage is TRBV3-1 and J usage is TRBJ2-5; possibly TRBD2 for D (6 bases). The CDR3 is 15 residues long. CDR1 and CDR2 (germline): LGHDT, YNNKEL (reference sequence). The V end was cut by 4 bases, the J end by 4 bases, with 16 bases between. The DNA of the CDR3 is TGTGCCAGCAGCCCGACGGGACTTGGGGGAGAGACCCAGTACTTC. Translating gives CASSPTGLGGETQYF.

This clonotype was found a few times. V gene TRBV4-3 combines with J gene TRBJ2-1; D uncertain. The V gene lost 0 bases and the J gene lost 1 base, with 7 bases spanning the gap. CDR1 and CDR2 (germline): LGHNA, YSLEER. CDR3 length: 15 residues. The CDR3 DNA reads as TGCGCCAGCAGCCAAGATTTTGGATCCTACAATGAGCAGTTCTTC. Translated: CASSQDFGSYNEQFF.

This clonotype was detected a few times. This rearrangement joins TRBV15 to TRBJ2-1; 13 bases align to TRBD2. Germline-derived CDR1 and CDR2 are LNHNV and YYDKDF (reference sequence). This CDR3 has 17 amino acids. V was clipped by 5 bases and J by 5 bases; unmatched bases: 9. CDR3 region: CATSPWGGTSGDNEQFF. The CDR3 DNA sequence: TGTGCCACCAGCCCCTGGGGCGGGACTAGCGGGGACAATGAGCAGTTCTTC.

This clonotype was observed a handful of times. The chain combines TRBV7-8 with TRBJ2-1; 8 bases line up with TRBD1. CDR1 is SGHVS and CDR2 is FQNEAQ in the germline V gene. The V segment lost 5 bases and the J segment 8 bases; nucleotides outside the gene matches: 8. The CDR3 covers 14 residues. The CDR3 nucleotides read TGTGCCAGCAGCCCAAACCCAGGGGGCGATGAGCAGTTCTTC. Translated: CASSPNPGGDEQFF. Looking up the rest from reference TRBV7-8 and TRBJ2-1 gives the full variable domain: GAGVSQSPRYKVAKRGQDVALRCDPISGHVSLFWYQQALGQGPEFLTYFQNEAQLDKSGLPSDRFFAERPEGSVSTLKIQRTQQEDSAVYLCASSPNPGGDEQFFGPGTRLTVL.

The V gene is TRBV28, the J gene TRBJ2-2; D might be TRBD1 or TRBD2, each matching 6 bases. Trimming pared 3 bases from V and 2 bases from J, leaving 16 bases between. Germline V gene data show CDR1 as MDHEN and CDR2 as SYDVKM. The CDR3 is 17 residues long. As DNA, the CDR3 is TGTGCCAGCAGTTTTCGGCTCGAGGGGGGAAACACCGGGGAGCTGTTTTTT. Protein: CASSFRLEGGNTGELFF.

This clonotype was observed a handful of times. The chain carries TRBV7-9 and TRBJ2-7; D is undetermined. CDR1 and CDR2 (germline): SEHNR, FQNEAQ (reference sequence). This CDR3 has 11 residues. Trimming left V 5 bases short and J 3 bases short, with 5 bases between. The CDR3 loop reads CASSADYEQYF. DNA of the CDR3: TGTGCCAGCAGCGCCGACTACGAGCAGTACTTC.

The chain combines TRBV20-1 with TRBJ2-7; 16 nucleotides line up with TRBD2. CDR1 is DFQATT, CDR2 SNEGSKA, per germline (reference sequence). This CDR3 region has 17 residues. The trim removed 4 bases at V and 3 bases at J, leaving 9 bases unmatched. Here the CDR3 reads CSATGTSGGAGLYEQYF. CDR3 DNA: TGCAGTGCTACCGGGACTAGCGGGGGGGCGGGCCTCTACGAGCAGTACTTC.

In its sample, this clonotype was seen a few times. V is TRBV9 and J is TRBJ2-5, with a weak D call TRBD2 (6 bases). Deletions cut 3 bases from V and 4 bases from J, with 22 bases between. The CDR3 is made up of 17 amino acids. Germline V CDR1 and CDR2: SGDLS, YYNGEE. CDR3 protein: CASSARDLLAGPETQYF. CDR3 nucleotide sequence: TGTGCCAGCAGCGCCCGGGACTTACTCGCGGGTCCAGAGACCCAGTACTTC.

This rearrangement joins TRBV4-1 to TRBJ1-2, with TRBD1 as a possible D gene (6 bases). The CDR3 is 15 residues long. The V end was cut by 0 bases, the J end by 8 bases, with 16 bases between. Germline loops: CDR1 MGHRA, CDR2 YSYEKL. CDR3 coding DNA: TGCGCCAGCAGCCAAGATGGGCAGGGGCTAGGCGGCTACACCTTC. Encoded protein: CASSQDGQGLGGYTF.

V usage is TRBV18 and J usage is TRBJ2-1, with 12 bases that match TRBD2. The CDR3 is 17 residues long. Germline V gene lookup returns CDR1 KGHSH and CDR2 LQKENI. J lost 5 bases, V lost 3 bases, and 8 bases had no gene match. The CDR3 coding sequence is TGTGCCAGCTCACCCCTCAGACTAGCGGGGGAAGACAATGAGCAGTTCTTC. It codes for CASSPLRLAGEDNEQFF.

The chain uses TRBV6-4 and TRBJ2-6; D unclear. The V gene lost 5 bases and the J gene lost 0 bases, with 5 bases spanning the gap. The CDR3 is 14 amino acids. Germline V CDR1 and CDR2: MRHNA, SNTAGT. The CDR3 coding sequence is TGTGCCAGCAGTATTGACTCTGGGGCCAACGTCCTGACTTTC. Its protein product is CASSIDSGANVLTF.

This clonotype has just a few counts. This chain uses TRBV12-3 or TRBV12-4 with TRBJ2-7; 7 nucleotides line up with TRBD1. The CDR3 runs 16 residues. V dropped 3 bases and J dropped 3; count of bases not matched to a gene: 11. CDR3 sequence reads: CASSFRQGLLNYEQYF. The CDR3 nucleotides read TGTGCCAGCAGTTTCAGACAGGGCCTTTTAAACTACGAGCAGTACTTC.

This clonotype has a handful of counts. The chain is built from TRBV9 and TRBJ2-1; possible D gene TRBD1, 5 bases. Germline V gene data show CDR1 as SGDLS and CDR2 as YYNGEE. Trimming took 3 bases from V and 8 from J, leaving 12 bases between them. The CDR3 length is 13 residues. The CDR3 loop reads CASSGQGGDEQFF. The DNA for the CDR3 is TGTGCCAGCAGCGGCCAGGGTGGGGATGAGCAGTTCTTC.

This clonotype has ten or more counts. V and J are TRBV20-1 and TRBJ2-7; TRBD2 matches at 9 bases. The CDR3 runs 14 residues. Germline V gives CDR1 DFQATT, CDR2 SNEGSKA (reference sequence). Trimming cost V 3 bases and J 1 base; bases outside gene matches: 4. This chain's CDR3 is CSASIAGESYEQYF. The DNA of the CDR3 is TGCAGTGCTAGCATAGCGGGAGAGTCCTACGAGCAGTACTTC.

V and J are TRBV5-1 and TRBJ2-5, with D maybe TRBD1 (5 bases). The CDR3 sequence is 21 residues long. Trimming stripped 4 bases from V and 6 bases from J, with 37 bases between. The V gene's germline CDR1 is SGHRS and CDR2 YFSETQ. The CDR3 bases are TGCGCCAGCAGCCTTGGATGGGTCGCGACAGTAGCTCCGGACGTCTTGAAGACCCAGTACTTC. This translates into CASSLGWVATVAPDVLKTQYF.

V gene TRBV20-1 combines with J gene TRBJ2-7; D remains unclear. V dropped 0 bases and J dropped 9 bases, with 18 bases sitting between them. This CDR3 is built from 14 residues. The germline V gene has CDR1 DFQATT and CDR2 SNEGSKA (reference sequence). The CDR3 nucleotides read TGCAGTGCTAGAGATCTCCTCGGGCTCCCGGGGCAGTACTTC. Amino acid sequence: CSARDLLGLPGQYF.